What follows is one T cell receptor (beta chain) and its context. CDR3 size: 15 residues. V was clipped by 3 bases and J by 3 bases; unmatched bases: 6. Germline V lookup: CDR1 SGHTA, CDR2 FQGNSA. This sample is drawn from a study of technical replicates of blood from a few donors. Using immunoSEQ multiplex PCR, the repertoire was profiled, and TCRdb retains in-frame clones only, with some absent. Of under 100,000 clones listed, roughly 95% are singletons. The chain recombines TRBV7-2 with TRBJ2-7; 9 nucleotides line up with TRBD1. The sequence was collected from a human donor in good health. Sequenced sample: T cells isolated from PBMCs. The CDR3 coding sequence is TGTGCCAGCAGCTTGACGGGACAGGGACGCTACGAGCAGTACTTC. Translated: CASSLTGQGRYEQYF.